The present T cell receptor (beta chain) was sequenced within a study of shared T cell receptors in the human thymus. This table comes from immunoSEQ multiplex PCR, and its TCRdb copy is limited to in-frame clones, with some not included. The sample shows 700,000 to 750,000 clones, 70% to 90% of them seen only once. The V end lost 4 bases, the J end lost 4 bases, and 15 bases lay between the germline ends. The CDR3 spans 15 residues. CDR1 SGHKS and CDR2 YYEKEE come from the germline V gene (reference sequence). The same data also went into a second study, on human thymus T cells. That work adds: Resections obtained during corrective heart surgery supplied the thymus tissue.

The chain couples TRBV5-5 to TRBJ1-3; D remains ambiguous. This clonotype was sampled from a girl in the first two years of life with a congenital heart defect. What was sequenced was thymocytes. The CDR3 sequence is CASSLDNSGGNTIYF. The CDR3 DNA reads as TGTGCCAGCAGCCTTGACAACTCTGGAGGAAACACCATATATTTT.